One sample yielded the 21 T cell receptor beta chains listed below, sequenced in a study of T cells in Graves' hyperthyroidism and ophthalmopathy. Amplification of TCR beta CDR3 regions used RNA as the template. HTBI primers drove first-round RT-PCR of the TCR CDR3. TCRdb processed the multiplex PCR reads anew with MiXCR; each CDR3 protein has one entry. The sample holds about 700,000 distinct CDR3 sequences, 13% to 15% seen once. Sequencing used blood. These receptors originate from a woman aged 18-29 years with Graves' hyperthyroidism.

This clonotype occurred a few times. The chain couples TRBV20-1 to TRBJ2-3, with D uncertain. Between the trimmed V and J ends, which lost 7 bases and 1 base, there was a span of 12 bases. Germline assignment: CDR1 DFQATT and CDR2 SNEGSKA (reference sequence). The CDR3 covers 13 residues. CDR3 in amino acids: CSVPYPGTDTQYF. CDR3 DNA: TGCAGTGTTCCCTATCCAGGCACAGATACGCAGTATTTT.

The chain links TRBV7-9 to TRBJ2-2; 14 bases are shared with TRBD2. CDR1 and CDR2 (germline): SEHNR, FQNEAQ (reference sequence). V lost 5 bases to trimming and J lost 3 bases; unmatched junction nucleotides: 14. The CDR3 length is 20 residues. The CDR3 loop is CASSVRPGLAGEAHTGELFF. The CDR3 nucleotides read TGTGCCAGCAGCGTCCGTCCGGGACTAGCGGGAGAGGCGCACACCGGGGAGCTGTTTTTT.

In this sample, this clonotype turned up a few times. The chain has TRBV4-1 and TRBJ2-1; D assignment may be TRBD1 or TRBD2 (6 bases each). The CDR3 covers 16 residues. CDR1 MGHRA and CDR2 YSYEKL come from the germline V gene. V dropped 0 bases and J dropped 0 bases, with 9 bases sitting between them. CDR3 bases: TGCGCCAGCAGCCAAGATGGGGGGCTCTCCTACAATGAGCAGTTCTTC. Translating gives CASSQDGGLSYNEQFF.

This clonotype came up many times. The chain uses TRBV7-8 and TRBJ2-7; maybe TRBD2 (5 bases). The CDR3 contains 14 residues. Germline V CDR1 and CDR2: SGHVS, FQNEAQ. Trimming removed 3 bases at V and 3 bases at J, with 12 bases between. CDR3 sequence: CASSLPGAGYEQYF. The DNA for the CDR3 is TGTGCCAGCAGCTTGCCAGGCGCGGGCTACGAGCAGTACTTC.

This clonotype was seen ten or more times. This sequence joins TRBV4-1 and TRBJ2-3; 9 nucleotides line up with TRBD1. CDR3 length: 13 amino acids. Germline CDR1 and CDR2: MGHRA and YSYEKL. V shed 1 base and J 10 bases; nucleotides not matched to a gene: 3. As DNA, the CDR3 is TGCGCCAGCAGCCAAGGGGGACAGGGAGCGCAGTATTTT. Its translation is CASSQGGQGAQYF.

This clonotype has ten or more counts. The CDR3 DNA follows: TGTGCCAGCAGTCCCCACGGGAGCAATGAGCAGTTCTTC. Translation: CASSPHGSNEQFF. The chain has TRBV6-2 or TRBV6-3 and TRBJ2-1; possibly TRBD2 for D (6 bases). The V end lost 5 bases, the J end lost 6 bases, and 11 bases lay between the germline ends. In germline, CDR1 is MNHEY, CDR2 SVGEGT. The CDR3 totals 13 residues.

The chain carries TRBV9 and TRBJ1-2, with D possibly being TRBD1 (6 bases). The germline V gene has CDR1 SGDLS and CDR2 YYNGEE. The V and J ends lost 0 bases and 5 bases respectively, with 11 bases between them. The CDR3 is 14 residues long. In DNA form, the CDR3 reads TGTGCCAGCAGCGTAGGCCCAGGGGAGTATGGCTACACCTTC. It specifies CASSVGPGEYGYTF.

This clonotype was recorded many times. The CDR3 region is CASTPGTSTDTQYF. DNA for the CDR3: TGTGCCAGCACCCCCGGGACCTCGACAGATACGCAGTATTTT. The chain couples TRBV28 to TRBJ2-3; D is perhaps TRBD1 or TRBD2 (5 bases each). Looked up from germline, CDR1 is MDHEN and CDR2 is SYDVKM. Between the trimmed V and J ends, which lost 7 bases and 3 bases, there was a span of 14 bases. This CDR3 is built from 14 residues.

This clonotype was counted at least ten times. This rearrangement joins TRBV2 to TRBJ2-5; no clear D. V was cut by 3 bases and J by 9 bases, with 11 bases left in between. The CDR3 extends over 12 amino acids. CDR1 is SNHLY and CDR2 is FYNNEI in the germline V gene. As DNA, the CDR3 is TGTGCCAGCAGTGACCTTCCACGGGCCCAGTACTTC. This translates into CASSDLPRAQYF.

This clonotype was counted ten times or more. This chain uses TRBV30 with TRBJ2-7; 11 bases line up with TRBD2. The CDR3 extends over 15 amino acids. J lost 6 bases, V lost 2 bases, and 9 bases had no gene match. Germline loops: CDR1 GTSNPN, CDR2 SVGIG (reference sequence). This CDR3 reads CAWSLTSGRGIEQYF. The DNA for the CDR3 is TGTGCCTGGAGTCTCACTAGCGGGAGAGGGATCGAGCAGTACTTC. The full variable domain, completed using reference TRBV30 and TRBJ2-7, is SQTIHQWPATLVQPVGSPLSLECTVEGTSNPNLYWYRQAAGRGLQLLFYSVGIGQISSEVPQNLSASRPQDRQFILSSKKLLLSDSGFYLCAWSLTSGRGIEQYFGPGTRLTVT.

The chain's CDR3 is CASSSDYNTDTQYF. CDR3 nucleotide sequence: TGTGCCAGCAGTTCGGACTACAACACAGATACGCAGTATTTT. The chain recombines TRBV2 with TRBJ2-3; a weak D match, TRBD2 (6 bases). The CDR3 totals 14 residues. Germline CDR1 is SNHLY and CDR2 is FYNNEI. The ends were cut back, 5 bases at V and 2 bases at J, with 11 bases in the middle.

This clonotype was seen only a few times. The CDR3 region has the DNA TGTGCCACCAGCAGAGATTCCACAGATACGCAGTATTTT. This codes for CATSRDSTDTQYF. The chain uses TRBV15 and TRBJ2-3; D remains unclear. V shed 0 bases and J shed 2 bases, with 3 bases lying between them. The CDR3 loop spans 13 amino acids. Germline CDR1 reads LNHNV; CDR2 reads YYDKDF (reference sequence). The whole variable domain, remainder taken from reference TRBV15 and TRBJ2-3, is DAMVIQNPRYQVTQFGKPVTLSCSQTLNHNVMYWYQQKSSQAPKLLFHYYDKDFNNEADTPDNFQSRRPNTSFCFLDIRSPGLGDTAMYLCATSRDSTDTQYFGPGTRLTVL.

The rearrangement joins TRBV7-7 to TRBJ2-3; either TRBD1 or TRBD2 may supply D (5 bases each). Germline lookup yields CDR1 SSHAT and CDR2 FNYEAQ (reference sequence). V lost 5 bases and J 10 bases, leaving 13 bases between the germline ends. The CDR3 extends over 12 amino acids. The CDR3 DNA reads TGTGCCAGCAGCCCCTCGGGGCCCCCGCAGTATTTT. Translated, it gives CASSPSGPPQYF.

This clonotype was observed a handful of times. Sequence at one end of the junction differs from germline and may be a read error. The CDR3 DNA sequence: TGCAGTGCTAGAGTTGTTAGCGGGAGGGCCGCCTACGAGCAGCACTTC. This translates into CSARVVSGRAAYEQHF. This chain links TRBV20-1 with TRBJ2-7, with 11 nucleotides matching TRBD2. The germline V gene encodes CDR1 DFQATT and CDR2 SNEGSKA (reference sequence). There are 16 residues in the CDR3.

The sample holds many counts of this clonotype. J is TRBJ2-1 and V is TRBV29-1; D call uncertain. Germline values: CDR1 SQVTM, CDR2 ANQGSEA. V lost 4 bases and J 3 bases, leaving 7 bases between the germline ends. This CDR3 spans 12 amino acids. The CDR3 protein is CSVAAGYNEQFF. CDR3 in DNA: TGCAGCGTTGCTGCAGGCTACAATGAGCAGTTCTTC.

The rearrangement joins TRBV7-9 to TRBJ1-2; D uncertain. Trimming pared 5 bases from V and 8 bases from J, leaving 12 bases between. Germline V CDR1 and CDR2: SEHNR, FQNEAQ (reference sequence). The CDR3 sequence is 12 residues long. Here the CDR3 reads CASSQKSRGYTF. CDR3 nucleotide sequence: TGTGCCAGCAGCCAAAAATCAAGAGGCTACACCTTC.

This clonotype was counted between two and nine times. The V call is TRBV18, the J call TRBJ1-4; tentative D call: TRBD1 (5 bases). The CDR3 runs 15 residues. From germline, CDR1 is KGHSH and CDR2 LQKENI. With 4 bases removed from V and 3 bases from J, the gap between germline ends came to 12 bases. The CDR3 coding sequence is TGTGCCAGCTCACTCGATGTGGGGGCTAATGAAAAACTGTTTTTT. Its protein is CASSLDVGANEKLFF.

The V and J genes are TRBV10-1 and TRBJ2-1, with a weak D call TRBD2 (5 bases). The CDR3 is 16 amino acids. The germline CDR1 and CDR2 sequences are WNHNN and SYGVQD (reference sequence). V was trimmed by 0 bases and J by 1 base, leaving 10 bases between them. In DNA form, the CDR3 reads TGCGCCAGCAGTGAGTCGATAAGCGGTTCCTACAATGAGCAGTTCTTC. Its protein is CASSESISGSYNEQFF.

This clonotype occurred many times. The rearrangement joins TRBV10-1 to TRBJ2-1; D assignment may be TRBD1 or TRBD2 (6 bases each). Germline CDR1 reads WNHNN; CDR2 reads SYGVQD (reference sequence). There are 15 residues in the CDR3. Trimming stripped 3 bases from V and 8 bases from J, with 17 bases between. CDR3 sequence (DNA): TGCGCCAGCAGTGATTCTCGGGGGCGCGTCGATGAGCAGTTCTTC. Its protein is CASSDSRGRVDEQFF.

The J gene is TRBJ2-1, the V gene TRBV9, with 7 bases identical to TRBD2. This CDR3 is built from 18 residues. CDR1 and CDR2 from the germline V gene are SGDLS and YYNGEE. V was clipped by 0 bases and J by 8 bases; unmatched bases: 17. The CDR3, as DNA: TGTGCCAGCAGCGTAGCTCATGGGAGGGGACCTACGGGGGATGAGCAGTTCTTC. It yields the protein CASSVAHGRGPTGDEQFF.

The table lists this clonotype with a few counts. The germline gene is not matched at one end of the junction; a read error may be the cause. The J gene is TRBJ2-1, the V gene TRBV9; 8 bases match TRBD2. The germline V gene encodes CDR1 SGDLS and CDR2 YYNGEE. There are 16 residues in the CDR3. CDR3 in DNA: TGTGCCAGCAGCAAAGACCCCACTAGCGGCTACAATGAGCAGGTCTTC. This encodes CASSKDPTSGYNEQVF. Variable domain in full (rest from reference TRBV9 and TRBJ2-1): DSGVTQTPKHLITATGQRVTLRCSPRSGDLSVYWYQQSLDQGLQFLIQYYNGEERAKGNILERFSAQQFPDLHSELNLSSLELGDSALYFCASSKDPTSGYNEQVFGPGTRLTVL.